These 10 T cell receptor beta chains were all obtained from the same sample, sequenced in a study of metastatic and nonmetastatic thyroid tumors. TCRdb re-called the PCR reads with MiXCR. The sample includes over 65,000 clones, 9.5% to 15% of them seen just once. The entire patient cohort was treatment-naive prior to thyroid surgery. Input material: tumor tissue. Source of these receptors: a female donor with papillary thyroid cancer or a benign thyroid nodule (not recorded which). Some clones in this sample may be carry-over from other donors' samples.

This clone is medium-sized by share. The rearrangement uses TRBV9 and TRBJ2-5; 13 nucleotides agree with TRBD2. This CDR3 is 16 amino acids long. The germline gives CDR1 SGDLS, CDR2 YYNGEE. V lost 4 bases and J lost 5; bases outside the gene matches: 8. CDR3 sequence reads: CASSPKLAGGWETQYF. Written as DNA, the CDR3 is TGTGCCAGCAGCCCAAAACTAGCGGGAGGGTGGGAGACCCAGTACTTC.

The chain has TRBV5-1 and TRBJ2-7, with TRBD1 identical over 8 bases. Looked up from germline, CDR1 is SGHRS and CDR2 is YFSETQ. The CDR3 spans 15 residues. The V segment lost 3 bases and the J segment 3 bases; nucleotides outside the gene matches: 8. CDR3 sequence (DNA): TGCGCCAGCAGCTGGGGGTGGACAGGGTACTACGAGCAGTACTTC. Residues: CASSWGWTGYYEQYF. The full variable domain, in which reference TRBV5-1 and TRBJ2-7 provide the parts outside the CDR3, is KAGVTQTPRYLIKTRGQQVTLSCSPISGHRSVSWYQQTPGQGLQFLFEYFSETQRNKGNFPGRFSGRQFSNSRSEMNVSTLELGDSALYLCASSWGWTGYYEQYFGPGTRLTVT.

In regard to this clone: A clone one base away is much larger, so this may be a read error. The CDR3 DNA follows: TGTGCCAGCAGTTTGAAGGGGGCAGGCAATCATCCCCAGCATTTT. It yields the protein CASSLKGAGNHPQHF. This chain connects TRBV28 to TRBJ1-5; TRBD1 agrees at 7 bases. The CDR3 totals 15 residues. Germline CDR1 and CDR2: MDHEN and SYDVKM.

This clone was found a few times. The CDR3 carries no conserved terminal phenylalanine or tryptophan, so it likely arises from a read error. This chain links TRBV20-1 with TRBJ2-7; 15 nucleotides agree with TRBD2. The CDR3 loop spans 18 amino acids. V dropped 0 bases and J dropped 7; count of bases not matched to a gene: 13. Germline assignment: CDR1 DFQATT and CDR2 SNEGSKA (reference sequence). The CDR3 nucleotides read TGCAGTGCTAGAGATGGCCGCGGACTAGCGGGAGGGCCCGGTGAGCAGTACTAC. Amino acids: CSARDGRGLAGGPGEQYY.

In its sample, this clone was seen a few times. Possible read error: a much larger clone is one base away. Distinct nucleotide sequences in the sample also encode this CDR3. The rearrangement joins TRBV12-5 to TRBJ2-2; possibly TRBD1 or TRBD2 for D (5 bases each). Germline loops: CDR1 LGHNT, CDR2 FRNRAP. The CDR3 is made up of 17 amino acids. Trimming shortened V by 0 bases and J by 5 bases, and 16 bases separated the two germline ends. DNA of the CDR3: TGTGCTAGTGGTTTGGTACGAGGGGAGCGTTTAACCGGGGAGCTGTTTTTT. As protein: CASGLVRGERLTGELFF.

This clone was counted at least ten times. V gene TRBV5-6 combines with J gene TRBJ1-1, with TRBD1 as a possible D gene (5 bases). V was pared by 3 bases and J by 5 bases, with 11 bases between. This CDR3 has 13 amino acids. Germline values: CDR1 SGHDT, CDR2 YYEEEE. CDR3 sequence reads: CASSYQGGTEAFF. The CDR3, as DNA: TGTGCCAGCAGCTATCAGGGAGGGACTGAAGCTTTCTTT.

There are many counts of this clone. This sample includes further DNA sequences coding for the same CDR3. The chain uses TRBV19 and TRBJ2-5; D may be TRBD1 (6 bases). Trimming took off 4 bases at V and 4 bases at J, with 10 bases between the two ends. Germline V gene lookup returns CDR1 LNHDA and CDR2 SQIVND (reference sequence). The CDR3 totals 13 residues. The CDR3 nucleotides are TGTGCCAGTAGTAGTGGACAGACAGAGACCCAGTACTTC. It encodes CASSSGQTETQYF.

V gene TRBV6-5 combines with J gene TRBJ2-7, with D tentatively TRBD1 (6 bases). The V gene lost 2 bases and the J gene lost 4 bases, with 18 bases spanning the gap. The CDR3 covers 16 residues. The V gene's germline CDR1 is MNHEY and CDR2 SVGAGI. CDR3 residues: CASSYPDRRRSYEQYF. DNA of the CDR3: TGTGCCAGCAGTTACCCCGACAGGCGAAGATCATACGAGCAGTACTTC.

There are many counts of this clone. This chain links TRBV7-2 with TRBJ2-1; D gene ambiguous. CDR3 size: 13 residues. Per the germline V gene, CDR1 is SGHTA and CDR2 is FQGNSA. Trimming removed 3 bases at V and 6 bases at J, with 9 bases between. The CDR3 bases are TGTGCCAGCAGCTTTGGCCCCCCCAATGAGCAGTTCTTC. Translating it yields CASSFGPPNEQFF.

Comment on this clone: Since a much larger clone is just one base distant, this may be a read error. Other nucleotide sequences from this sample produce the same CDR3. This chain joins TRBV6-1 and TRBJ1-4; tentatively, D is TRBD1 (5 bases). From germline, CDR1 is MNHNS and CDR2 SASEGT. Trimming cost V 1 base and J 8 bases, with 20 bases left between them. This CDR3 region has 17 residues. The CDR3: CASSEDDAGPLWEKLFF. In nucleotides, the CDR3 is TGTGCCAGCAGTGAAGACGACGCAGGGCCCCTTTGGGAAAAACTGTTTTTT.